This T cell receptor (beta chain) was sequenced during a study of blood T cells in healthy people across ages. Per germline, CDR1 DFQATT and CDR2 SNEGSKA (reference sequence). The CDR3 is made up of 15 amino acids. V lost 5 bases to trimming and J lost 4 bases, with 17 bases between them. Study-wide findings and caveats: Because sorting was not performed, PBMCs prevented conclusive naive versus antigen-experienced comparison. Per million T cells, TCR beta diversity dropped about linearly as age rose. The study found more naive CD4+ cells and higher diversity in long-lived than aged donors. Considered underestimates were the diversity estimates obtained from one million T cells.

With respect to this clonotype: What it binds is unknown.

The second PCR ran about 6 to 12 cycles with a sample-barcoded 5' primer and J-beta primers. TCRdb itself ran the 5' RACE reads through MiXCR, one entry per CDR3 protein. The sample lists about 670,000 distinct CDR3 sequences; roughly half were seen once. This chain joins TRBV20-1 and TRBJ2-2; either TRBD1 or TRBD2 may supply D (5 bases each). Sequencing was done on a sample of blood. The clonotype comes from a woman aged 80 or older in good health. The CDR3 DNA sequence: TGCAGTGCTCGAAGCCGGGACGGTTTCACCGGGGAGCTGTTTTTT. Amino acids: CSARSRDGFTGELFF.